The 21 T cell receptor beta chains presented below share a single source sample, sequenced in a study of cytomegalovirus exposure and HLA in healthy donors (dated by TCRdb to 2015 to 2018). Libraries came from the immunoSEQ multiplex PCR assay. For the multiplex PCR, a mixture combining 60 forward primers for TCR Vbeta segments and 13 reverse primers for TCR Jbeta segments was used. TCRdb retrieved this table from immuneACCESS and kept in-frame rearrangements only. Not all clones are present; in checked studies, unresolved V genes account for under half, and no reason is known for the remainder. The sample data list fewer than 150,000 clones, and around 77% of these were observed just once. Roughly 2% of the sample belongs to the ten largest clones. Material: PBMCs. The origin of the receptors is a man aged 30-40 years in good health and CMV-seronegative.

This CDR3 reads CASSYGREPTDTQYF. The DNA for the CDR3 is TGTGCCAGCAGTTACGGGCGGGAACCCACAGATACGCAGTATTTT. The chain employs TRBV6-5 and TRBJ2-3; a weak D match, TRBD2 (6 bases). Germline CDR1 is MNHEY and CDR2 is SVGAGI. The CDR3 covers 15 residues. Between the trimmed V and J ends, which lost 2 bases and 2 bases, there was a span of 11 bases.

This clone came up once. The rearrangement joins TRBV28 to TRBJ2-7; maybe TRBD2 (5 bases). This CDR3 comprises 12 residues. V was trimmed by 5 bases and J by 3 bases, leaving 8 bases between them. Germline CDR1 reads MDHEN; CDR2 reads SYDVKM. CDR3 DNA sequence: TGTGCCAGCAGTGCCCGGGACTACGAGCAGTACTTC. This encodes CASSARDYEQYF.

V gene TRBV7-3 combines with J gene TRBJ2-3; 10 bases fit TRBD2. V gave up 8 bases and J gave up 4 bases; unmatched junction bases: 12. CDR1 SGHTA and CDR2 FQGTGA come from the germline V gene. This CDR3 spans 16 amino acids. CDR3 residues: CASAPLTSGLADTQYF. The DNA for the CDR3 is TGTGCCAGCGCCCCCCTGACTAGCGGGTTGGCAGATACGCAGTATTTT.

V gene TRBV6-5 combines with J gene TRBJ1-2; 7 bases are a match to TRBD1. Germline trimming cut 7 bases from V and 4 bases from J; bases unmatched to any gene: 6. Germline V gene lookup returns CDR1 MNHEY and CDR2 SVGAGI. The CDR3 is 13 amino acids. The CDR3: CASKVRGSYGYTF. CDR3 nucleotides: TGTGCCAGCAAGGTCAGGGGGTCCTATGGCTACACCTTC.

The CDR3 reads CASSFTLAGEQYF. The CDR3 DNA reads as TGTGCCAGCAGCTTCACCCTAGCTGGCGAGCAGTACTTC. This chain connects TRBV7-2 to TRBJ2-7; TRBD2 is a possible D gene (5 bases). From germline, CDR1 is SGHTA and CDR2 FQGNSA. The CDR3 spans 13 residues. Trimming stripped 3 bases from V and 6 bases from J, with 12 bases between.

This clone turned up a few times. This CDR3 is also generated by other DNA sequences in the sample. The V gene is TRBV5-1, the J gene TRBJ2-7; D possibly corresponds to TRBD2 (6 bases). Trimming left V 2 bases short and J 4 bases short, with 13 bases between. Germline CDR1 reads SGHRS; CDR2 reads YFSETQ. This CDR3 region has 14 residues. The CDR3: CASSLRLEPYEQYF. The CDR3 coding sequence is TGCGCCAGCAGCTTAAGACTAGAGCCTTACGAGCAGTACTTC.

The chain has TRBV5-4 and TRBJ1-2; tentative D call: TRBD1 (5 bases). Trimming removed 3 bases at V and 7 bases at J, with 13 bases between. The CDR3 loop spans 13 amino acids. Germline V gives CDR1 SGHNT, CDR2 YYREEE (reference sequence). CDR3 amino acids: CASSSKGIGGYTF. CDR3 nucleotides: TGTGCCAGCAGCTCAAAGGGGATTGGTGGCTACACCTTC.

The rearrangement joins TRBV19 to TRBJ2-7, with 10 bases matching TRBD2. This CDR3 region has 13 residues. The germline V gene has CDR1 LNHDA and CDR2 SQIVND (reference sequence). After removal of 10 bases from V and 4 bases from J, the junction contained 7 bases not matched to a gene. The CDR3 coding sequence is TGTGCCACTCCCGGACTAGCGGCGTACGAGCAGTACTTC. Its protein product is CATPGLAAYEQYF.

This clone was recorded only once. J is TRBJ2-1 and V is TRBV4-1; 12 nucleotides match TRBD1. Per germline, CDR1 MGHRA and CDR2 YSYEKL. CDR3 size: 16 residues. V dropped 1 base and J dropped 9; count of bases not matched to a gene: 7. The CDR3 spells CASSQVRDRGPREQFF. CDR3 DNA sequence: TGCGCCAGCAGCCAAGTTCGGGACAGGGGGCCACGTGAGCAGTTCTTC.

The chain carries TRBV11-2 and TRBJ2-1; 13 bases are a match to TRBD2. The V gene end was trimmed by 4 bases and the J gene end by 0 bases; junction bases not matched to a gene: 3. CDR1 and CDR2 (germline): SGHAT, FQNNGV. The CDR3 runs 17 residues. The CDR3 nucleotides are TGTGCCAGCAGCTCCCGGACTAGCGGGAGCTCCTACAATGAGCAGTTCTTC. It translates to CASSSRTSGSSYNEQFF. Using reference TRBV11-2 and TRBJ2-1 for the parts outside the CDR3, the full variable domain is EAGVAQSPRYKIIEKRQSVAFWCNPISGHATLYWYQQILGQGPKLLIQFQNNGVVDDSQLPKDRFSAERLKGVDSTLKIQPAKLEDSAVYLCASSSRTSGSSYNEQFFGPGTRLTVL.

The V gene is TRBV6-5, the J gene TRBJ2-1, with a weak D call TRBD2 (6 bases). Per germline, CDR1 MNHEY and CDR2 SVGAGI. V was clipped by 10 bases and J by 14 bases, with 18 bases between them. The CDR3 has 11 residues. The CDR3 coding sequence is TGTGCCACCTCCAGGAGGGGTCGTAAGTTCTTC. Its translation is CATSRRGRKFF.

The chain is built from TRBV2 and TRBJ1-3; D uncertain. The germline V gene encodes CDR1 SNHLY and CDR2 FYNNEI. V lost 4 bases to trimming and J lost 1 base, with 5 bases between them. The CDR3 consists of 13 residues. The CDR3 DNA reads TGTGCCAGCAGTGCAGTTTCTGGAAACACCATATATTTT. It is translated as CASSAVSGNTIYF.

This clone was detected once. The rearrangement joins TRBV15 to TRBJ2-7; D gene ambiguous. Per germline, CDR1 LNHNV and CDR2 YYDKDF (reference sequence). The CDR3 covers 15 residues. V shed 0 bases and J shed 2 bases, with 11 bases lying between them. The CDR3 DNA reads TGTGCCACCAGCAGAGATGTGGGCAGTACCTACGAGCAGTACTTC. This translates into CATSRDVGSTYEQYF.

This chain uses TRBV6-5 with TRBJ2-3; D perhaps matches TRBD1 (5 bases). The germline V gene encodes CDR1 MNHEY and CDR2 SVGAGI. V lost 0 bases to trimming and J lost 2 bases, with 12 bases between them. This CDR3 comprises 16 residues. The DNA of the CDR3 is TGTGCCAGCAGTTACTCTGGCATGACAGACACAGATACGCAGTATTTT. Amino acid sequence: CASSYSGMTDTDTQYF.

The V call is TRBV2, the J call TRBJ2-1; TRBD2 matches at 12 bases. The V gene's germline CDR1 is SNHLY and CDR2 FYNNEI. V shed 2 bases, J shed 9 bases, and the junction held 5 bases outside the gene matches. The CDR3 length is 15 residues. The CDR3 DNA reads as TGTGCCAGCAGTGAACCGGGACTAGCGGGTAGTGAGCAGTTCTTC. Its protein is CASSEPGLAGSEQFF.

This clone was counted only a few times. The chain is built from TRBV29-1 and TRBJ2-2; weak D call: TRBD1 (5 bases). The CDR3 spans 14 residues. Germline CDR1 is SQVTM and CDR2 is ANQGSEA. V was clipped by 6 bases and J by 4 bases, with 15 bases between them. Here the CDR3 reads CSVRSGAATGELFF. In DNA, the CDR3 is TGCAGCGTGAGGAGTGGGGCAGCCACCGGGGAGCTGTTTTTT.

This clone showed up just once. The chain links TRBV29-1 to TRBJ2-1, with D maybe TRBD2 (6 bases). V was cut by 5 bases and J by 3 bases, with 11 bases left in between. CDR3 size: 13 residues. Per germline, CDR1 SQVTM and CDR2 ANQGSEA. The CDR3 nucleotides are TGCAGCGTTATAGCGGATGACTACAATGAGCAGTTCTTC. Translating gives CSVIADDYNEQFF.

This clone was recorded once. V gene TRBV5-1 combines with J gene TRBJ2-7, with 10 bases identical to TRBD2. The CDR3 extends over 16 amino acids. The germline V gene encodes CDR1 SGHRS and CDR2 YFSETQ. The V segment lost 0 bases and the J segment 4 bases; nucleotides outside the gene matches: 7. The CDR3 sequence is CASSLVLAGEEYEQYF. Here the CDR3 DNA reads TGCGCCAGCAGCTTGGTGCTAGCGGGAGAGGAGTACGAGCAGTACTTC.

The genes are TRBV10-3 and TRBJ2-4; 7 nucleotides align to TRBD1. V was clipped by 0 bases and J by 1 base; unmatched bases: 3. This CDR3 contains 16 residues. Germline CDR1 and CDR2: ENHRY and SYGVKD. CDR3 amino acids: CAISESQGVAKNIQYF. The DNA for the CDR3 is TGTGCCATCAGTGAGTCCCAGGGGGTCGCCAAAAACATTCAGTACTTC.

V usage is TRBV4-1 and J usage is TRBJ2-7; D may be TRBD1 (5 bases). V was shortened by 2 bases and J by 4 bases, with 12 bases between the two germline ends. The CDR3 has 14 residues. Germline V lookup: CDR1 MGHRA, CDR2 YSYEKL. The CDR3 nucleotides are TGCGCCAGCAGCCAATACACAGGCCCATACGAGCAGTACTTC. Its translation: CASSQYTGPYEQYF.

This rearrangement joins TRBV19 to TRBJ2-2; possible D gene TRBD2, 5 bases. V dropped 7 bases and J dropped 7 bases, with 22 bases sitting between them. Per the germline V gene, CDR1 is LNHDA and CDR2 is SQIVND (reference sequence). This CDR3 has 16 residues. CDR3 loop: CASNPQARAPGGELFF. In nucleotides, the CDR3 is TGTGCCAGTAACCCCCAGGCGAGGGCCCCTGGCGGGGAGCTGTTTTTT. Looking up the rest from reference TRBV19 and TRBJ2-2 gives the full variable domain: DGGITQSPKYLFRKEGQNVTLSCEQNLNHDAMYWYRQDPGQGLRLIYYSQIVNDFQKGDIAEGYSVSREKKESFPLTVTSAQKNPTAFYLCASNPQARAPGGELFFGEGSRLTVL.